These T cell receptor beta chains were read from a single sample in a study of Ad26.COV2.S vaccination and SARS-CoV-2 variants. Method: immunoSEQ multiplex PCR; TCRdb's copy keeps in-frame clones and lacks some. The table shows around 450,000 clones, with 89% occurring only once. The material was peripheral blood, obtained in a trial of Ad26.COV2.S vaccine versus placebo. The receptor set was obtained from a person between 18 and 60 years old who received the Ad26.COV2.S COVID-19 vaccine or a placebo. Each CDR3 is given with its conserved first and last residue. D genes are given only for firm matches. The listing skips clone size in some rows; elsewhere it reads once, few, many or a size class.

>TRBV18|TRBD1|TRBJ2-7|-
TGTGCCAGCTCACCTCCCGGGACAGGATATAGCTCCTACGAGCAGTACTTC
CASSPPGTGYSSYEQYF
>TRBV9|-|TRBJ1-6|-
TGTGCCAGCAGGGATGGGACGGCGGCGAGCGCTTCACCCCTCCACTTT
CASRDGTAASASPLHF
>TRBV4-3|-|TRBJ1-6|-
TGCGCCAGCAGCCAAGCCTACCGACAAAATTCACCCCTCCACTTT
CASSQAYRQNSPLHF
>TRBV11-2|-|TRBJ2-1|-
TGTGCCAGCAGCCCCCGAGGGGGAAGTGAGCAGTTCTTC
CASSPRGGSEQFF
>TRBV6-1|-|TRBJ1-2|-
TGTGCCAGCAGTGAAGCAGCAAGCGTCTATGGCTACACCTTC
CASSEAASVYGYTF
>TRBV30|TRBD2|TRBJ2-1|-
TGTGCCTGGAGTGTACCCCCTAGCGGGGGATTGTACAATGAGCAGTTCTTC
CAWSVPPSGGLYNEQFF
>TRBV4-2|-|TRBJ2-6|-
TGTGCCAGCAGCCAGGGGATCAGGGGGGCTGGGGCCAACGTCCTGACTTTC
CASSQGIRGAGANVLTF
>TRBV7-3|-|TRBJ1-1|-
TGTGCCAGCAGCCTAACCCGTGGGGTGGGCACTGAAGCTTTCTTT
CASSLTRGVGTEAFF
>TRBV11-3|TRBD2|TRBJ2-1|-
TGTGCCAGCAGCCCACGGGTTTGGGCGGGAGGGGTAGTCAATGAGCAGTTCTTC
CASSPRVWAGGVVNEQFF
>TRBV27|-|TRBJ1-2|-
TGTGCCAGCAGTTTATCCGGACAGCACTATGGCTACACCTTC
CASSLSGQHYGYTF
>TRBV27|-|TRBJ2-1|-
TGTGCCAGCAGTTTACGTAGTGGGGGTGCCAATGAGCAGTTCTTC
CASSLRSGGANEQFF
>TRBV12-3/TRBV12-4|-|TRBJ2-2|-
TGTGCCAGCAACCCTTGGGGCGGGGAGCTGTTTTTT
CASNPWGGELFF
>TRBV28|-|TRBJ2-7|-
TGTGCCAGCAGTAACCGGGGAAGAGGGGAGCAGTACTTC
CASSNRGRGEQYF
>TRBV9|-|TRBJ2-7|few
TGTGCCAGCAGCGTACAGGGGATCTCCTACGAGCAGTACTTC
CASSVQGISYEQYF
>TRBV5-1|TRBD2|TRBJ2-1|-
TGCGCCAGCAGCTTGGCCACAGCGGGAGGTTACTATGAGCAGTTCTTC
CASSLATAGGYYEQFF
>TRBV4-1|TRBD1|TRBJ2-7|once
TGCGCCAGCAGCCTCATTCCGGGACAGATGTACGAGCAGTACTTC
CASSLIPGQMYEQYF
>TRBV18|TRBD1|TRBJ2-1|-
TGTGCCAGCTCAAGGGACAGGGACGGGGATGAGCAGTTCTTC
CASSRDRDGDEQFF
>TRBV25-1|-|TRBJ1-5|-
TGTGCCAGCAGTGATCGGGGACATCAGGAGCCCCAGCATTTT
CASSDRGHQEPQHF
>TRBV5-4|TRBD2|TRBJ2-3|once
TGTGCCAGCAGCTTTGACCCGGGGGGTACGCAGTATTTT
CASSFDPGGTQYF
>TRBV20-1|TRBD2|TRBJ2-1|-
TGCAGTGCTAGTAACCCGACTAGCGGGAGCTACAATGAGCAGTTCTTC
CSASNPTSGSYNEQFF
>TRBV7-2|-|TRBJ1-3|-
TGTGCCAGCAGCTCGTCCTTAGGAAACACCATATATTTT
CASSSSLGNTIYF
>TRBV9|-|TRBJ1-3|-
TGTGCCAGCAGCGTAGCCAGCTTCTCTGGAAACACCATATATTTT
CASSVASFSGNTIYF
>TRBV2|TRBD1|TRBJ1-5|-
TGTGCCAGCACGCTGAGACAGGGGACTTTCCAGCCCCAGCATTTT
CASTLRQGTFQPQHF
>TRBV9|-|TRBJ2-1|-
TGTGCCAGCAGCGTATTAGCATCCAATGAGCAGTTCTTC
CASSVLASNEQFF
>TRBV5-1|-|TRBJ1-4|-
TGCGCCAGCAGCTTGTGGCAGGTTAATGAAAAACTGTTTTTT
CASSLWQVNEKLFF
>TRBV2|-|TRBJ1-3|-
TGTGCCAGCAGGCGAGATGCCTCAAACACCATATATTTT
CASRRDASNTIYF
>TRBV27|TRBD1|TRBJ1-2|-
TGTGCCAGCAGTTCCGGACAGGGGGTCTATGGCTACACCTTC
CASSSGQGVYGYTF
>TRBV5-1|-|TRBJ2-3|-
TGCGCCAGCAGCACCCCCAACCAACGGGGGAGGATAGATACGCAGTATTTT
CASSTPNQRGRIDTQYF
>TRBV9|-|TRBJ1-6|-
TGTGCCAGCAGCCTCAACTGGGTGCCAGATAATTCACCCCTCCACTTT
CASSLNWVPDNSPLHF
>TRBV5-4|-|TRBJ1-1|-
TGTGCCAGCAACCGGTGGGGAGAGGGGTCCACTGAAGCTTTCTTT
CASNRWGEGSTEAFF
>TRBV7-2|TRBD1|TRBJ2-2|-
TGTGCCAGCAGCCTGGGACAGGGGGCCGGGGAGCTGTTTTTT
CASSLGQGAGELFF
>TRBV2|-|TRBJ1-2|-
TGTGCCAGCAGTGCCTCCTGGAGGGGAGGCTATGGCTACACCTTC
CASSASWRGGYGYTF
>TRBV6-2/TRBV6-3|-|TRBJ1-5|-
TGTGCCAGCAGTTACCCACACGGTCCTCAGCCCCAGCATTTT
CASSYPHGPQPQHF
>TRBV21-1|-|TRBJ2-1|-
TGTGCCAGCAGCAACATGACCGGCCTCATAGCGGCTAGCTCCTACAATGAGCAGTTCTTC
CASSNMTGLIAASSYNEQFF
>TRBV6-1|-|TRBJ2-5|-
TGTGCCAGCAGTGAATGGCGGGAGACCCAGTACTTC
CASSEWRETQYF
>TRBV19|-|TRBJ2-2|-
TGTGCCAGTACCGGGTGGGACCGGGGCACCGGGGAGCTGTTTTTT
CASTGWDRGTGELFF
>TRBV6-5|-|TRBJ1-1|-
TGTGCCAGCAGTTACTCGCCGGGGACCAGAGGCGAAGCTTTCTTT
CASSYSPGTRGEAFF
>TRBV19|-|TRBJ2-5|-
TGTGCCAGCGAGACAGAGGGGTCCCAGTACTTC
CASETEGSQYF
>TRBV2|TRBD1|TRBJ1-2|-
TGTGCCAGCAGTGTATTGCCAGGGGGGAACTATGGCTACACCTTC
CASSVLPGGNYGYTF
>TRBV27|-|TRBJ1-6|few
TGTGCCAGCCTGGGGGCTTATGGTTCACCCCTCCACTTT
CASLGAYGSPLHF
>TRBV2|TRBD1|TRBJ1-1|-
TGTGCCAGCAGTTACAGGGGGTCCACTGAAGCTTTCTTT
CASSYRGSTEAFF
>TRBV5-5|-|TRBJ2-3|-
TGTGCCAGCAGCCCCCCGGGGGGCCAAGTAGATACGCAGTATTTT
CASSPPGGQVDTQYF